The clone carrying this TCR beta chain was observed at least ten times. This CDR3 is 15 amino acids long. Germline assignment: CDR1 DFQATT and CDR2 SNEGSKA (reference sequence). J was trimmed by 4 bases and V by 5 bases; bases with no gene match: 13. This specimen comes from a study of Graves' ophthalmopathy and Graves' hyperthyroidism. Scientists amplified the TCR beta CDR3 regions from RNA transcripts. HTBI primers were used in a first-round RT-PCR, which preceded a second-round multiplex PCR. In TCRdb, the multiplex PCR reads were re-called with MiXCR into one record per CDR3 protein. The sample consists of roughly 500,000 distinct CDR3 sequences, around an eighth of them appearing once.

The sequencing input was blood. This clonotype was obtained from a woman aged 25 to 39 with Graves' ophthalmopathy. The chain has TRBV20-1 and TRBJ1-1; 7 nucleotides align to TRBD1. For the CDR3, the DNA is TGCAGTGCTTCGAACAGTCCAGGGGGTGGCACTGAAGCTTTCTTT. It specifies CSASNSPGGGTEAFF.